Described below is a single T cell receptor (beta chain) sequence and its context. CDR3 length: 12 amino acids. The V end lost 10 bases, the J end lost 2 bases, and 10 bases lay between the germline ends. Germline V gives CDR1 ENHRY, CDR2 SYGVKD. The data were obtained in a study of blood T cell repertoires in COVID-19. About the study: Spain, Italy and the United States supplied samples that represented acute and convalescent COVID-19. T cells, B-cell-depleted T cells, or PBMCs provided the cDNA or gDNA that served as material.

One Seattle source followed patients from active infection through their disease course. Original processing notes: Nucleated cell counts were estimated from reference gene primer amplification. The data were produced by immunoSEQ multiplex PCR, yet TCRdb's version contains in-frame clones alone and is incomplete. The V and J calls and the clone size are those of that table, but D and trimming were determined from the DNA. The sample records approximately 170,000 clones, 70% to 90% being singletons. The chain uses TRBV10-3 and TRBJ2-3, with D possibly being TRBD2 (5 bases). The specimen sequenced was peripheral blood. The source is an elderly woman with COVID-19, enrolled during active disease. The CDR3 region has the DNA TGTGCCACCACGGAGGACACAGATACGCAGTATTTT. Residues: CATTEDTDTQYF.